The T cell receptor (beta chain) under discussion was sequenced for a study of immune characterization of retroperitoneal liposarcoma. TCRdb reprocessed the PCR reads with MiXCR, giving one entry per CDR3 protein. The table shows roughly 10,000 distinct CDR3 sequences, with around a quarter occurring only once. Germline V CDR1 and CDR2: MNHNS, SASEGT. This CDR3 contains 11 residues. In this sample, this clonotype turned up a few times. The source material was tumor tissue. The receptor comes from a male donor with retroperitoneal liposarcoma. The rearrangement uses TRBV6-1 and TRBJ1-2; D gene ambiguous. Written as DNA, the CDR3 is TGTGACCCTCGAAGCCTCTATGGCTACACCTTC. Amino acids: CDPRSLYGYTF.